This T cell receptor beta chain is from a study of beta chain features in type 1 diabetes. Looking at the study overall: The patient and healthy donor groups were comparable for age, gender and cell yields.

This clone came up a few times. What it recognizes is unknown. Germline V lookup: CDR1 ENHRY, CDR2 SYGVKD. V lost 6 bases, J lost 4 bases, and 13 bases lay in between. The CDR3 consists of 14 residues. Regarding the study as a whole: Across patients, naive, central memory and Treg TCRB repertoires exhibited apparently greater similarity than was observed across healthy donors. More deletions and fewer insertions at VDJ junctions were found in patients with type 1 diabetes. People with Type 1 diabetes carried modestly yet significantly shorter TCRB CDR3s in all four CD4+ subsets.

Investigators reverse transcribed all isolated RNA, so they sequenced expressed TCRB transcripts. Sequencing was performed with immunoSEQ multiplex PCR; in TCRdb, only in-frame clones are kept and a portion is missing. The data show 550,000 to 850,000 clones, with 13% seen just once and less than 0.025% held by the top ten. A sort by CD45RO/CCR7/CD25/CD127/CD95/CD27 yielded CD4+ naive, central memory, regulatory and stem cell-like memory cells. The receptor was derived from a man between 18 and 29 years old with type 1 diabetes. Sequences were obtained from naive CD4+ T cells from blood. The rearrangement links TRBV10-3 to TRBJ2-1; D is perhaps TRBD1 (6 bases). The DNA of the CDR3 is TGTGCCATCAGCCCGGGACAATCATACAATGAGCAGTTCTTC. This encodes CAISPGQSYNEQFF.